This passage covers 32 T cell receptor beta chains from one sample sequenced in a study of neoadjuvant nivolumab and ipilimumab in lung cancer. Profiling relied on immunoSEQ multiplex PCR, and the TCRdb table lists in-frame clones only, not all of them. The table lists 9,500 to 10,000 clones, around 85% of them singletons. Sequences were derived from peripheral blood, sampled before neoadjuvant nivolumab, alone or with ipilimumab. These TCRs come from an adult with non-small cell lung cancer.

The chain recombines TRBV6-1 with TRBJ2-2; TRBD1 agrees at 8 bases. The CDR3 is made up of 16 amino acids. Germline trimming cut 1 base from V and 7 bases from J; bases unmatched to any gene: 8. The germline gives CDR1 MNHNS, CDR2 SASEGT. The CDR3 protein is CASSEDRGARVGELFF. As DNA, the CDR3 is TGTGCCAGCAGTGAAGACAGGGGGGCGAGGGTCGGGGAGCTGTTTTTT.

The rearrangement joins TRBV29-1 to TRBJ2-7, with 9 bases lining up with TRBD2. The V gene's germline CDR1 is SQVTM and CDR2 ANQGSEA. CDR3 length: 15 amino acids. The ends lost 4 bases at V and 2 bases at J; junction bases unmatched: 9. The CDR3 sequence: CSVARLAGFTYEQYF. CDR3 in DNA: TGCAGCGTTGCCCGGCTAGCGGGATTCACCTACGAGCAGTACTTC.

A few counts support this clone. The chain couples TRBV2 to TRBJ1-4; D is ambiguous. V lost 3 bases and J lost 0, with 11 bases in between. In germline, CDR1 is SNHLY, CDR2 FYNNEI. The CDR3 contains 16 residues. CDR3 sequence reads: CASSEVTTATNEKLFF. DNA of the CDR3: TGTGCCAGCAGTGAGGTCACGACGGCAACTAATGAAAAACTGTTTTTT.

The V and J genes are TRBV7-9 and TRBJ1-2; D remains ambiguous. Germline V gives CDR1 SEHNR, CDR2 FQNEAQ (reference sequence). This CDR3 spans 14 amino acids. The V gene lost 1 base and the J gene lost 0 bases, with 6 bases spanning the gap. In nucleotides, the CDR3 is TGTGCCAGCAGCTTAGACGCAGCTAACTATGGCTACACCTTC. Translated: CASSLDAANYGYTF. Full variable domain (outside the CDR3, taken from reference TRBV7-9 and TRBJ1-2): DTGVSQNPRHKITKRGQNVTFRCDPISEHNRLYWYRQTLGQGPEFLTYFQNEAQLEKSRLLSDRFSAERPKGSFSTLEIQRTEQGDSAMYLCASSLDAANYGYTFGSGTRLTVV.

The chain is built from TRBV29-1 and TRBJ1-1; 9 nucleotides agree with TRBD1. The CDR3 extends over 13 amino acids. The germline V gene encodes CDR1 SQVTM and CDR2 ANQGSEA. Unmatched junction bases numbered 7, after V lost 7 bases and J lost 4 bases. The CDR3 here is CSAGGQGGTEAFF. The CDR3 DNA follows: TGCAGCGCCGGGGGACAGGGAGGCACTGAAGCTTTCTTT.

The chain uses TRBV5-4 and TRBJ2-7; 9 bases map to TRBD2. This CDR3 region has 14 residues. V lost 0 bases to trimming and J lost 2 bases; unmatched junction nucleotides: 0. The germline CDR1 and CDR2 sequences are SGHNT and YYREEE (reference sequence). As DNA, the CDR3 is TGTGCCAGCAGCTTGGAGCGGGGGGCCTACGAGCAGTACTTC. It specifies CASSLERGAYEQYF.

This clone was observed a single time. J is TRBJ2-1 and V is TRBV9, with 14 bases that match TRBD2. Germline assignment: CDR1 SGDLS and CDR2 YYNGEE. The CDR3 consists of 21 residues. The trim removed 1 base at V and 5 bases at J, leaving 17 bases unmatched. DNA of the CDR3: TGTGCCAGCAGCGTAAGTCTGGGGACAGGGGGACTAGCGGGAGTCCACAATGAGCAGTTCTTC. Translated: CASSVSLGTGGLAGVHNEQFF.

The rearrangement uses TRBV19 and TRBJ2-2; 12 bases are a match to TRBD1. This CDR3 comprises 15 residues. The V gene end was trimmed by 6 bases and the J gene end by 7 bases; junction bases not matched to a gene: 6. CDR1 and CDR2 from the germline V gene are LNHDA and SQIVND (reference sequence). CDR3 residues: CASRWGQGAGGELFF. The CDR3 bases are TGTGCCAGTAGATGGGGACAGGGGGCTGGCGGGGAGCTGTTTTTT.

CDR3 loop: CASSLTGTGSYEQYF. The CDR3 DNA follows: TGTGCCAGCTCATTAACCGGGACAGGCTCCTACGAGCAGTACTTC. The chain employs TRBV18 and TRBJ2-7; 8 bases fit TRBD1. Germline V gene data show CDR1 as KGHSH and CDR2 as LQKENI. Trimming took 5 bases from V and 0 from J; bases not matched to a gene: 6. This CDR3 has 15 residues.

The chain couples TRBV29-1 to TRBJ1-1; a possible D gene is TRBD1 (5 bases). Germline V gene lookup returns CDR1 SQVTM and CDR2 ANQGSEA. The germline V and J ends were trimmed by 4 bases and 5 bases, with 20 bases remaining between them. The CDR3 extends over 15 amino acids. The CDR3 sequence is CSVVNRGGVQTEAFF. CDR3 nucleotide sequence: TGCAGCGTTGTCAACCGGGGAGGGGTCCAGACTGAAGCTTTCTTT.

The rearrangement links TRBV27 to TRBJ2-1, with D uncertain. This CDR3 has 15 amino acids. V lost 3 bases and J 7 bases, leaving 16 bases between the germline ends. Looked up from germline, CDR1 is MNHEY and CDR2 is SMNVEV (reference sequence). CDR3 protein: CASSLIAQMGNEQFF. CDR3 DNA: TGTGCCAGCAGTTTGATAGCACAGATGGGGAATGAGCAGTTCTTC.

The rearrangement links TRBV18 to TRBJ2-3, with 9 bases aligning to TRBD1. This CDR3 has 16 amino acids. J lost 4 bases, V lost 4 bases, and 9 bases had no gene match. Germline lookup yields CDR1 KGHSH and CDR2 LQKENI. CDR3 in DNA: TGTGCCAGCTCACTTCGGGGACAGGGAGGGGCAGATACGCAGTATTTT. This translates into CASSLRGQGGADTQYF.

This chain links TRBV5-6 with TRBJ2-5; D may be TRBD2 (6 bases). V lost 0 bases and J lost 7, with 16 bases in between. The CDR3 consists of 15 residues. Looked up from germline, CDR1 is SGHDT and CDR2 is YYEEEE. CDR3 region: CASSLVGSRLVTQYF. DNA for the CDR3: TGTGCCAGCAGCTTGGTCGGGAGCCGCTTGGTGACCCAGTACTTC.

The J gene is TRBJ2-7, the V gene TRBV27, with 9 bases identical to TRBD1. Germline values: CDR1 MNHEY, CDR2 SMNVEV (reference sequence). Losses at the gene ends were 5 bases for V and 6 bases for J; bases not matched to a gene: 8. The CDR3 has 14 amino acids. The CDR3 DNA is TGTGCCAGCAGTCCCCGGGACAGGGAGGGCGAGCAGTACTTC. Amino acid sequence: CASSPRDREGEQYF.

This clone has only a few counts. The CDR3 DNA reads TGTGCCAGCAGCTTAGTCCCACTTCGACAGGGGACCACTGAAGCTTTCTTT. Translated: CASSLVPLRQGTTEAFF. The V gene is TRBV11-2, the J gene TRBJ1-1; 8 bases line up with TRBD1. There are 17 residues in the CDR3. The V gene's germline CDR1 is SGHAT and CDR2 FQNNGV. The junction had 11 bases not matched to a gene; V was cut back by 1 base and J by 4 bases. Drawing the rest from reference TRBV11-2 and TRBJ1-1, the complete variable domain is EAGVAQSPRYKIIEKRQSVAFWCNPISGHATLYWYQQILGQGPKLLIQFQNNGVVDDSQLPKDRFSAERLKGVDSTLKIQPAKLEDSAVYLCASSLVPLRQGTTEAFFGQGTRLTVV.

CDR3 bases: TGTGCCAGCAGCCCCCCTATAGGGGGCTACACCTTC. Translation gives CASSPPIGGYTF. The J gene is TRBJ1-2, the V gene TRBV5-4; no clear D gene. The CDR3 runs 12 residues. CDR1 and CDR2 from the germline V gene are SGHNT and YYREEE (reference sequence). The ends were cut back, 4 bases at V and 8 bases at J, with 12 bases in the middle.

V and J are TRBV20-1 and TRBJ2-5; a weak D match, TRBD1 (6 bases). The germline gives CDR1 DFQATT, CDR2 SNEGSKA (reference sequence). V gave up 3 bases and J gave up 5 bases, with 7 bases separating them. The CDR3 runs to 11 residues. CDR3 residues: CSARGHETQYF. The CDR3 bases are TGCAGTGCTAGGGGACACGAGACCCAGTACTTC.

The chain links TRBV7-6 to TRBJ2-5; 9 bases fit TRBD2. With 5 bases clipped from V and 4 bases from J, the junction kept 14 bases outside the gene matches. Germline V gives CDR1 SGHVS, CDR2 FNYEAQ. The CDR3 is 17 residues long. CDR3 DNA sequence: TGTGCCAGCAGCCCGGGCTTAGCGGGAGTTTCGAGAGAGACCCAGTACTTC. Its translation is CASSPGLAGVSRETQYF.

As DNA, the CDR3 is TGTGCCAGCAGCTTATCCCCGCAGGGGGCGCTTAACTACGAGCAGTACTTC. This encodes CASSLSPQGALNYEQYF. The rearrangement joins TRBV5-5 to TRBJ2-7; 8 nucleotides align to TRBD1. CDR1 and CDR2 (germline): SGHKS, YYEKEE (reference sequence). This CDR3 spans 17 amino acids. V dropped 2 bases and J dropped 3; count of bases not matched to a gene: 13.

The chain employs TRBV5-1 and TRBJ2-7, with TRBD2 matching over 7 bases. CDR3 length equals 15 residues. V was pared by 2 bases and J by 4 bases, with 9 bases of the junction left unmatched. Germline V gene sequence: CDR1 SGHRS, CDR2 YFSETQ. DNA for the CDR3: TGCGCCAGCAGCTTAGGAGCGGGGTTCCATTACGAGCAGTACTTC. Amino acids: CASSLGAGFHYEQYF.

The chain recombines TRBV7-8 with TRBJ2-5, with 12 bases identical to TRBD2. This CDR3 comprises 18 residues. V gave up 6 bases and J gave up 2 bases; unmatched junction bases: 13. Germline assignment: CDR1 SGHVS and CDR2 FQNEAQ. This CDR3 is CASSFFQTSGRPQETQYF. The CDR3 coding sequence is TGTGCCAGCAGTTTTTTCCAAACTAGCGGGAGGCCTCAAGAGACCCAGTACTTC. The variable domain in full, completed from reference TRBV7-8 and TRBJ2-5, reads GAGVSQSPRYKVAKRGQDVALRCDPISGHVSLFWYQQALGQGPEFLTYFQNEAQLDKSGLPSDRFFAERPEGSVSTLKIQRTQQEDSAVYLCASSFFQTSGRPQETQYFGPGTRLLVL.

V and J are TRBV2 and TRBJ2-1; possibly TRBD1 for D (7 bases). CDR1 is SNHLY, CDR2 FYNNEI, per germline. Trimming took 4 bases from V and 6 from J, leaving 13 bases between them. The CDR3 is 14 amino acids. The CDR3 reads CASSVEGAINEQFF. The DNA of the CDR3 is TGTGCCAGCAGTGTGGAGGGGGCGATCAATGAGCAGTTCTTC. The whole variable domain, remainder taken from reference TRBV2 and TRBJ2-1, is EPEVTQTPSHQVTQMGQEVILRCVPISNHLYFYWYRQILGQKVEFLVSFYNNEISEKSEIFDDQFSVERPDGSNFTLKIRSTKLEDSAMYFCASSVEGAINEQFFGPGTRLTVL.

The rearrangement links TRBV11-2 to TRBJ2-5, with 8 bases that match TRBD2. CDR1 and CDR2 from the germline V gene are SGHAT and FQNNGV. The CDR3 spans 15 residues. After removal of 5 bases from V and 4 bases from J, the junction contained 9 bases not matched to a gene. This CDR3 is CASSPTGGVVETQYF. CDR3 nucleotide sequence: TGTGCCAGCAGCCCCACCGGGGGGGTTGTAGAGACCCAGTACTTC.

The chain combines TRBV15 with TRBJ2-5; no definite D call. The germline V and J ends were trimmed by 0 bases and 4 bases, with 9 bases remaining between them. Germline CDR1 LNHNV, CDR2 YYDKDF (reference sequence). The length of the CDR3 is 14 residues. For the CDR3, the DNA is TGTGCCACCAGCAGAGACCACTCGGGAGAGACCCAGTACTTC. Its protein is CATSRDHSGETQYF.

The J gene is TRBJ2-3, the V gene TRBV27; TRBD2 is a possible D gene (5 bases). V was clipped by 3 bases and J by 0 bases, with 13 bases between them. This CDR3 is 16 amino acids long. Per the germline V gene, CDR1 is MNHEY and CDR2 is SMNVEV (reference sequence). As DNA, the CDR3 is TGTGCCAGCAGTTTCCGGAGGCGCTCTAGCACAGATACGCAGTATTTT. This gives the protein CASSFRRRSSTDTQYF.

The CDR3 reads CASSLEGLRAQYF. In DNA, the CDR3 is TGTGCCAGCAGCTTGGAAGGACTACGGGCCCAGTACTTC. The V gene is TRBV5-4, the J gene TRBJ2-5; D perhaps matches TRBD2 (6 bases). There are 13 residues in the CDR3. The V end lost 0 bases, the J end lost 9 bases, and 12 bases lay between the germline ends. Germline V CDR1 and CDR2: SGHNT, YYREEE (reference sequence).

The J gene is TRBJ2-1, the V gene TRBV10-3, with 7 bases aligning to TRBD1. Trimming at V came to 3 bases and at J to 3 bases, leaving 5 bases not matched to a gene. Per germline, CDR1 ENHRY and CDR2 SYGVKD. The CDR3 totals 15 residues. The CDR3 bases are TGTGCCATCAGTGATCCCGGGACAGACTACAATGAGCAGTTCTTC. This encodes CAISDPGTDYNEQFF.

This clone was detected once. The chain joins TRBV6-5 to TRBJ2-7, with 7 bases that match TRBD1. V dropped 5 bases and J dropped 3; count of bases not matched to a gene: 7. The CDR3 runs 14 residues. Germline values: CDR1 MNHEY, CDR2 SVGAGI. This CDR3 reads CASSPPGQSYEQYF. The DNA of the CDR3 is TGTGCCAGCAGTCCACCGGGACAGAGCTACGAGCAGTACTTC.

The CDR3: CASTRLAGGSGELFF. CDR3 sequence (DNA): TGTGCCAGCACCCGACTAGCGGGAGGATCCGGGGAGCTGTTTTTT. This sequence joins TRBV6-5 and TRBJ2-2, with 13 bases fitting TRBD2. Trimming cost V 7 bases and J 6 bases; bases outside gene matches: 5. The V gene's germline CDR1 is MNHEY and CDR2 SVGAGI. This CDR3 region has 15 residues.

Here the CDR3 reads CASSLAGGGGEQYF. The DNA of the CDR3 is TGCGCCAGCAGCTTGGCCGGGGGCGGAGGCGAGCAGTACTTC. The chain has TRBV5-1 and TRBJ2-7; either TRBD1 or TRBD2 may fit D (6 bases each). Trimming removed 0 bases at V and 6 bases at J, with 13 bases between. Germline-derived CDR1 and CDR2 are SGHRS and YFSETQ. The CDR3 totals 14 residues.

This chain links TRBV29-1 with TRBJ2-3; 8 bases line up with TRBD2. Germline V gene sequence: CDR1 SQVTM, CDR2 ANQGSEA. The CDR3 is 14 amino acids. The V gene end was trimmed by 8 bases and the J gene end by 6 bases; junction bases not matched to a gene: 13. In DNA form, the CDR3 reads TGCAGCTCAAGAGGGAGCGGGAGTTGGGATACGCAGTATTTT. This sequence encodes CSSRGSGSWDTQYF.

The J gene is TRBJ2-3, the V gene TRBV2; TRBD2 matches at 11 bases. The trim removed 7 bases at V and 4 bases at J, leaving 4 bases unmatched. The CDR3 totals 14 residues. The germline V gene has CDR1 SNHLY and CDR2 FYNNEI. Written as DNA, the CDR3 is TGTGCCAGCAATCGACTAGCGGGATCAGATACGCAGTATTTT. Encoded protein: CASNRLAGSDTQYF.